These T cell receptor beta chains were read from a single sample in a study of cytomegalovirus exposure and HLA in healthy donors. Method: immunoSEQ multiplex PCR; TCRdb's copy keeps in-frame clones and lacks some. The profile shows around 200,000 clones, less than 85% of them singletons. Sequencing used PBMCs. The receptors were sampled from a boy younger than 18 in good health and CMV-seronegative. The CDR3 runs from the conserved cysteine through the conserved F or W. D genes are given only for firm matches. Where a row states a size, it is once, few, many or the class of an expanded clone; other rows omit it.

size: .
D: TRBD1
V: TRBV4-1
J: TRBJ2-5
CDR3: CASSPYRGETQHF
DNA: TGCGCCAGCAGCCCCTACAGGGGAGAGACCCAGCACTTC

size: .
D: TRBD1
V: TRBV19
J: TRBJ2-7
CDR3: CASSISTGFTNEQYF
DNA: TGTGCCAGTAGTATATCGACAGGGTTTACTAACGAGCAGTACTTC

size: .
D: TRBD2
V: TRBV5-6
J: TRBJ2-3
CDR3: CASSPPGLAGFNTDTQYF
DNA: TGTGCCAGCAGCCCCCCCGGACTAGCGGGGTTTAACACAGATACGCAGTATTTT

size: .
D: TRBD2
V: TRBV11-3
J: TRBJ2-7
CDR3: CASSKTSGAYEQYF
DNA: TGTGCCAGCAGCAAGACTAGCGGTGCCTACGAGCAGTACTTC

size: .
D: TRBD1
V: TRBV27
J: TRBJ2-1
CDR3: CASSLYNRGRVNEQLF
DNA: TGTGCCAGCAGTTTATATAACAGGGGGCGAGTCAATGAGCAGCTCTTC

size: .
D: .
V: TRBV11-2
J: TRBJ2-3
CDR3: CASSWSTQYF
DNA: TGTGCCAGCAGCTGGAGTACGCAGTATTTT

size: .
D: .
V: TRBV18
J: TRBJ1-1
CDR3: CASSRKGSDTEAFF
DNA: TGTGCCAGCTCCCGAAAGGGGTCTGACACTGAAGCTTTCTTT

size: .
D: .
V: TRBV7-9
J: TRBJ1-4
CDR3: CASSPISGRRNEKLFF
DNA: TGTGCCAGCAGCCCCATCTCGGGTAGGAGGAATGAAAAACTGTTTTTT

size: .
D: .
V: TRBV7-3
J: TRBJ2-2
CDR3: CASSLSGTYNAGELFF
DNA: TGTGCCAGCAGCTTAAGTGGGACATATAACGCCGGGGAGCTGTTTTTT

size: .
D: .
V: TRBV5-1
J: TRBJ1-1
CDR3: CASSLRGAGATLARTEAFF
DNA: TGCGCCAGCAGCTTGCGAGGTGCAGGGGCAACTCTCGCTCGAACTGAAGCTTTCTTT

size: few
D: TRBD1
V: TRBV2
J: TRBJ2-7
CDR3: CASSKDRGLHEQYF
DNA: TGTGCCAGCAGTAAGGACAGGGGGCTCCACGAGCAGTACTTC

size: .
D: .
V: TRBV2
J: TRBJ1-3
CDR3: CASSGQGSGNTIYF
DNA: TGTGCCAGCAGTGGGCAGGGATCTGGAAACACCATATATTTT

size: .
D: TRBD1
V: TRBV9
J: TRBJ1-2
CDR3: CASSGQGAQYGYTF
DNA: TGTGCCAGCAGCGGACAGGGGGCGCAATATGGCTACACCTTC

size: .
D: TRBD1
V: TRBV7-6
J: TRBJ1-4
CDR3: CASSPRQGKANEKLFF
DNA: TGTGCCAGCAGCCCGCGACAGGGGAAGGCTAATGAAAAACTGTTTTTT

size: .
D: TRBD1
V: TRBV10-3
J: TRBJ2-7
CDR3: CAISESGTEVPWQYF
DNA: TGTGCCATCAGTGAGTCCGGGACAGAGGTTCCATGGCAGTACTTC

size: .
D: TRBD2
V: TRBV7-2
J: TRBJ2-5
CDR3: CASSLGLAGILETQYF
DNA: TGTGCCAGCAGCTTAGGACTAGCGGGAATATTGGAGACCCAGTACTTC

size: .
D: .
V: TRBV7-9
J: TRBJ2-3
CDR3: CASSSQGSGTDTQYF
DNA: TGTGCCAGCAGCTCTCAGGGGTCGGGCACAGATACGCAGTATTTT

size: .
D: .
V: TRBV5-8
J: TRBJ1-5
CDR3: CASSALRGNQPQHF
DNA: TGTGCCAGCAGCGCCCTCAGAGGGAATCAGCCCCAGCATTTT

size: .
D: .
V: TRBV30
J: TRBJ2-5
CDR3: CAWSKIQGETQYF
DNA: TGTGCCTGGAGTAAGATACAGGGAGAGACCCAGTACTTC

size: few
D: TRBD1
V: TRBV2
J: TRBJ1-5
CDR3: CASRDRESQPQHF
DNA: TGTGCCAGCCGGGACAGGGAAAGCCAGCCCCAGCATTTT